This T cell receptor (beta chain) was found in a study of OX40 agonist ivuxolimab in advanced cancers. The study in broad terms: The costimulatory receptor OX40 (CD134) was targeted by ivuxolimab, a fully human IgG2 agonistic monoclonal antibody. Peripheral TCRbeta sequencing was intended to test whether TCR sequence diversity was altered and clonal T-cell expansion was caused by ivuxolimab. Intravenous ivuxolimab was administered to patients every 2 weeks at six dose levels: 0.01, 0.1, 0.3, 1.5, 3 and 10 mg/kg. Of the approximately 53 patients in dose escalation, 19 had hepatocellular carcinoma, about 15 had melanoma, 9 had renal cell carcinoma and 9 had head and neck cancer. The paper covers the monotherapy dose-escalation part of the phase I ivuxolimab trial, which included N ≈ 52 patients. Prior anti-PD-1, anti-PD-L1 or anti-CTLA-4 therapy was permitted, and checkpoint inhibitors had been received by less than 45% of dose-escalation patients. Partial responses were achieved by three dose-escalation patients, of whom one had hepatocellular carcinoma and two had cutaneous melanoma. A male proportion of roughly 80% and a mean age of about 60 years, ranging from roughly 23 to 90, were recorded for the dose-escalation cohort. What the authors observed across the whole study: Antigen specificity was not determined for the clonally expanded peripheral T cells. In the 0.1-3.0 mg/kg groups, partial responders had among the lowest normalized peripheral clonal expansion, particularly in CD8+ T cells. At doses of 0.1 to 3.0 mg/kg, clonal expansion of both CD4+ and CD8+ blood T cells was observed from baseline to week 6. After ivuxolimab, more expanded clones were found on average in CD8+ T cells than in CD4+ T cells. Low levels of normalized T-cell clonal expansion were also seen in some patients who did not respond.

Genomic DNA was extracted from sorted cells for sequencing of the TCRbeta CDR3 region. TCRbeta CDR3 regions were sequenced using the immunoSEQ Assay. The immuneACCESS repertoire file appears here via TCRdb, limited to in-frame rearrangements. These files lack a portion of the clones; in checked studies, under half of the deficit traces to unresolved V genes, and the cause of the others is not known. The sample contains some 74,000 clones, approximately 82% of them found a single time. The top ten constitute approximately 5% of the sample. Points on this clone: It lacks a known antigen. Base quality data are lacking; no much larger clone is found one base away.

CDR1 and CDR2 are drawn from the germline V gene: SGHNT, YENEEA. The germline ends are 14 bases apart after V is trimmed by 4 bases and J by 7 bases. The CDR3 starts with the cysteine, ends with the phenylalanine, and has 13 residues. The retained sequence is limited to the CDR3, 39 bases, with the frame set at the first base. Patients with a history of autoimmune disease or receiving systemic immunosuppression were excluded from the trial. Peripheral blood for TCR sequencing was drawn from every dose cohort at baseline, at cycle 4 day 1 and at cycle 7 day 1. The samples were drawn from a first-in-human, open-label, multicenter phase I dose-escalation trial of ivuxolimab. Adults with locally advanced or metastatic melanoma, renal cell, hepatocellular, or head and neck squamous cell carcinoma were enrolled in the trial. CD4+ and CD8+ T cells were sorted separately from peripheral blood before TCR sequencing.

The sequence derives from an adult with an advanced solid tumor such as melanoma, head and neck, liver or kidney cancer. The starting material was CD4+ or CD8+ T cells sorted from blood, obtained in a trial of the OX40 agonist ivuxolimab. The V and J genes are TRBV11-3 and TRBJ2-7; D gene: possibly TRBD1, on 7 matching bases. In nucleotides, the sequence is TGTGCCAGCAGCTCTGGAGGGGGCCGAGAGCAGTACTTC. Its amino acids are CASSSGGGREQYF.